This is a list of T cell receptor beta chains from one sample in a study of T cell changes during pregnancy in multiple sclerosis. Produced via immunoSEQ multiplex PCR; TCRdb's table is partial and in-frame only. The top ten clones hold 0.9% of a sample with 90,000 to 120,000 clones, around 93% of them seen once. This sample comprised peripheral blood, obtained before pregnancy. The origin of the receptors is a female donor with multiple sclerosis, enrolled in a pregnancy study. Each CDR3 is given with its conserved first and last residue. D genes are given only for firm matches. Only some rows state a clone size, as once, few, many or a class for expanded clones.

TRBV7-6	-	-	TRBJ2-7	TGTGCCAGCAGCTTAGTCCCGAGAAACTACGAGCAGTACTTC	CASSLVPRNYEQYF
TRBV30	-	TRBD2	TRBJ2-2	TGTGCCTGGAGTGTGGGGGGGACGGACACCGGGGAGCTGTTTTTT	CAWSVGGTDTGELFF
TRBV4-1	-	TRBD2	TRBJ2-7	TGCGCCAGCAGCCAAGATCGATCTCTAGCGGACGTATCCTACGAGCAGTACTTC	CASSQDRSLADVSYEQYF
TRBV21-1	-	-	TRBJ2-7	TGTGCCAGCAGCAAAGATGGAGGACAGGGGCTCAACGAGCAGTACTTC	CASSKDGGQGLNEQYF
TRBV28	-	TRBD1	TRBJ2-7	TGTGCCAGCAGTTTCCCACCGACAGGGATGTCCTACGAGCAGTACTTC	CASSFPPTGMSYEQYF
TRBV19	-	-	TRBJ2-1	TGTGCCAGTAGTACGACTAGCTACAATGAGCAGTTCTTC	CASSTTSYNEQFF
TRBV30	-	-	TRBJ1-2	TGTGCCTTCTACACAGGGCCTAACTATGGCTACACCTTC	CAFYTGPNYGYTF
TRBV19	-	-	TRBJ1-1	TGTACCAGTAGTATGGACTCAACGAGCACTGAAGCTTTCTTT	CTSSMDSTSTEAFF
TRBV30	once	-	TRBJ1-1	TGTGCCTGGAGGCCGGGACCAGGGGCGGGGGTAAACACTGAAGCTTTCTTT	CAWRPGPGAGVNTEAFF
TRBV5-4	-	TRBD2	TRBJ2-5	TGTGCCAGCAGCCCTGGACTAGCGGGAGGGTGGCAAGAGACCCAGTACTTC	CASSPGLAGGWQETQYF
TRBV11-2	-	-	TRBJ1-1	TGTGCCAGCAGCTCACGGGACACGAACACTGAAGCTTTCTTT	CASSSRDTNTEAFF
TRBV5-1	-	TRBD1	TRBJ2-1	TGCGCCAGCCACGGGACAGGGACCTACAATGAGCAGTTCTTC	CASHGTGTYNEQFF
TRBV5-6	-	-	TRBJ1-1	TGTGCCAGCAGCGGGGCAGGAAACACTGAAGCTTTCTTT	CASSGAGNTEAFF
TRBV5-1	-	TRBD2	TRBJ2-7	TGCGCCAGCAGCTTGGGGGAGGGCCGCTACGAGCAGTACTTC	CASSLGEGRYEQYF
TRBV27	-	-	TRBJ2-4	TGTGCCAGCAGTCGCACACATCAGGGGGCCAAAAACATTCAGTACTTC	CASSRTHQGAKNIQYF
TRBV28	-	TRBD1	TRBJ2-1	TGTGCCAGCAGTCGCGACAGGGTGATTTACAATGAGCAGTTCTTC	CASSRDRVIYNEQFF
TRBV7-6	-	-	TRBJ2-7	TGTGCCAGCAGCTCGAGCTCCTACGAGCAGTACTTC	CASSSSSYEQYF
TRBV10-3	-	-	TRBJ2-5	TGTGCCATCAGTGAGAGAGGGCAAGAGACCCAGTACTTC	CAISERGQETQYF
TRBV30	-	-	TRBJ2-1	TGTGCCTGGGGTGCGGGACAGATCTACAATGAGCAGTTCTTC	CAWGAGQIYNEQFF
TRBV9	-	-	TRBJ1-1	TGTGCCAGCAGCGTAGATACGGGAAGGACTGAAGCTTTCTTT	CASSVDTGRTEAFF
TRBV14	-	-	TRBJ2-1	TGTGCCAGCAGCCCTCCACTTGGGGGCTGGGGCTACAATGAGCAGTTCTTC	CASSPPLGGWGYNEQFF
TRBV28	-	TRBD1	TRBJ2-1	TGTGCCAGCAGTTTAGTAGGGGGCGCAAACAATGAGCAGTTCTTC	CASSLVGGANNEQFF
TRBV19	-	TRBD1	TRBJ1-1	TGTGCCAGTAGTATTCTTTACGGACAGGGGGCAGACACTGAAGCTTTCTTT	CASSILYGQGADTEAFF
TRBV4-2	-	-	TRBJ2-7	TGTGCCAGCAGCCAAGAGTGGGAGGAGACCTACGAGCAGTACTTC	CASSQEWEETYEQYF
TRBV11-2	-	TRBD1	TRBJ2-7	TGTGCCAGCAGCGGACAGGGAGAAGGGTACGAGCAGTACTTC	CASSGQGEGYEQYF
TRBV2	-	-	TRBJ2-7	TGTGCCAGCAGTGAGTGGGGAGGCTCCTACGAGCAGTACTTC	CASSEWGGSYEQYF
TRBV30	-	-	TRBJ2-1	TGTGCCTGGAGTGTACCCGGGAATGAGCAGTTCTTC	CAWSVPGNEQFF
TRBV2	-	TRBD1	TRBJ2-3	TGTGCCAGCAGCGAAGGGACAGCGAAGATAGATACGCAGTATTTT	CASSEGTAKIDTQYF
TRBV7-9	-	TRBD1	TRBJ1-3	TGTGCCAGCACCAGACAGGGGGGCTCCTCTGGAAACACCATATATTTT	CASTRQGGSSGNTIYF
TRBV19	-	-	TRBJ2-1	TGTGCCAGTAGTATTAATCTAGCGAGCTCCTACAATGAGCAGTTCTTC	CASSINLASSYNEQFF
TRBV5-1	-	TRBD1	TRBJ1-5	TGCGCCAGCGCACCTGGACAGGCAGATCAGCCCCAGCATTTT	CASAPGQADQPQHF
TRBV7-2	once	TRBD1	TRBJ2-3	TGTGCCAGCAGCTCTCAGGGGGCGGTCGGGGGTACGCAGTATTTT	CASSSQGAVGGTQYF
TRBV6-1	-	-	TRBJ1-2	TGTGCCAGCAGTGAAGGGGAGAACTATGGCTACACCTTC	CASSEGENYGYTF
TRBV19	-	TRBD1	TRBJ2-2	TGTGCCAGAAGGGACAGGGGGTCGGGGGAGCTGTTTTTT	CARRDRGSGELFF
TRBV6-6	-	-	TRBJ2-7	TGTGCCAGCAGGACGGGCAGGGTCGAGCAGTACTTC	CASRTGRVEQYF